This T cell receptor (beta chain) was captured by sequencing in a study of T cell changes during pregnancy in multiple sclerosis. The CDR3 spans 12 residues. Deletions cut 3 bases from V and 5 bases from J, with 5 bases between. CDR1 is LNHDA and CDR2 is SQIVND in the germline V gene (reference sequence). The protocol was immunoSEQ multiplex PCR, while the TCRdb copy is restricted to in-frame clones and leaves out a portion. The table has roughly 50,000 clones, approximately 92% seen once. The source is a female donor with multiple sclerosis, enrolled in a pregnancy study. The chain joins TRBV19 to TRBJ1-5; D gene uncertain. Material: CD4+ T cells from peripheral blood mononuclear cells, obtained in the third trimester of pregnancy. The CDR3 DNA reads TGTGCCAGTAGTATGGAGTATCAGCCCCAGCATTTT. Translation: CASSMEYQPQHF.